This T cell receptor beta chain originates from a study of blood T cell repertoires in COVID-19. The assay was immunoSEQ multiplex PCR, and TCRdb's table has in-frame clones only and misses some. Of some 190,000 clones in the sample, about 85% are singletons; the top ten hold 6.5% to 7.5%. A single count supports this clone. V was pared by 1 base and J by 6 bases, with 6 bases between. The CDR3 totals 13 residues. Germline assignment: CDR1 SSHAT and CDR2 FNYEAQ (reference sequence). The source is a man older than 75 with COVID-19, enrolled during active disease. The genes are TRBV7-7 and TRBJ2-2; perhaps TRBD2 as D (6 bases). The sequenced sample consisted of peripheral blood. The DNA of the CDR3 is TGTGCCAGCAGCTTAGGGGAGGCCGGGGAGCTGTTTTTT. This translates into CASSLGEAGELFF. The whole variable domain, remainder taken from reference TRBV7-7 and TRBJ2-2, is GAGVSQSPRYKVTKRGQDVTLRCDPISSHATLYWYQQALGQGPEFLTYFNYEAQPDKSGLPSDRFSAERPEGSISTLTIQRTEQRDSAMYRCASSLGEAGELFFGEGSRLTVL.